Listed here are 5 T cell receptor beta chains from one sample, sequenced in a study of shared clonotypes between healthy human individuals. Method: immunoSEQ multiplex PCR; TCRdb's copy keeps in-frame clones and lacks some. Of about 1.1 million clones in the sample, around three quarters were seen once. Sequencing was carried out using memory CD4+ T cells from PBMCs. Subset of the sample: CD45RA-negative fraction. These TCRs come from a man aged 18-30 years in good health. Some clones in this sample may be carry-over from other donors' samples.

The V call is TRBV4-3, the J call TRBJ2-7; D is undetermined. This CDR3 has 15 amino acids. V lost 0 bases and J lost 1, with 10 bases in between. Germline V gene lookup returns CDR1 LGHNA and CDR2 YSLEER. CDR3 sequence (DNA): TGCGCCAGCAGCCAAGACGGCACCAATTCCTACGAGCAGTACTTC. Translated, it gives CASSQDGTNSYEQYF.

The genes are TRBV10-2 and TRBJ2-1; the D is unclear. Germline assignment: CDR1 WSHSY and CDR2 SAAADI. The CDR3 runs to 12 residues. Trimming removed 3 bases from V and 0 bases from J, with 0 bases in between. In DNA, the CDR3 is TGCGCCAGCAGTGACTCCTACAATGAGCAGTTCTTC. Encoded protein: CASSDSYNEQFF.

This sequence joins TRBV28 and TRBJ1-1; D might be TRBD1 (5 bases). Looked up from germline, CDR1 is MDHEN and CDR2 is SYDVKM. Trimming took 5 bases from V and 11 from J, leaving 15 bases between them. There are 12 residues in the CDR3. The CDR3 DNA reads TGTGCCAGCAGTCTCGTGGGGCGGCGGGCTTTCTTT. Encoded protein: CASSLVGRRAFF.

This chain connects TRBV28 to TRBJ2-2, with D tentatively TRBD1 (6 bases). This CDR3 spans 16 amino acids. The V gene lost 5 bases and the J gene lost 4 bases, with 17 bases spanning the gap. CDR1 and CDR2 (germline): MDHEN, SYDVKM. The CDR3 sequence: CASSQWKGGVTGELFF. In DNA form, the CDR3 reads TGTGCCAGCAGTCAATGGAAAGGGGGAGTCACCGGGGAGCTGTTTTTT.

The chain is built from TRBV12-5 and TRBJ1-2, with D perhaps matching TRBD1 (6 bases). This CDR3 contains 17 residues. V was pared by 2 bases and J by 3 bases, with 19 bases between. CDR1 and CDR2 from the germline V gene are LGHNT and FRNRAP. Here the CDR3 DNA reads TGTGCTAGTGGTTTGATTACCGGGACATCTAGGGACTATGGCTACACCTTC. This gives the protein CASGLITGTSRDYGYTF.